What follows is one T cell receptor beta chain and its context. In the authors' methods: By means of reference gene primer amplification, nucleated cell counts were estimated. Using immunoSEQ multiplex PCR, the repertoire was profiled, and TCRdb retains in-frame clones only, with some absent. The DNA gave D and trimming, while V, J and clone size come from that table. The sample has about 28,000 clones, roughly 90% seen once; the top ten hold 4.5% to 7.5%. The source of the sample is a study of blood T cell repertoires in COVID-19. Study information: Both acute and convalescent COVID-19 samples were obtained from the United States, Italy and Spain. Sample material is recorded as cDNA or gDNA derived from T cells, B-cell-depleted T cells, or PBMCs.

The CDR3 totals 14 residues. Trimming took 3 bases from V and 2 from J, leaving 7 bases between them. The germline gives CDR1 PRHDT, CDR2 FYEKMQ (reference sequence). The chain joins TRBV13 to TRBJ2-2, with no clear D. Sequencing was performed on peripheral blood. The TCR comes from a human donor in a cohort sampled during active COVID-19. As DNA, the CDR3 is TGTGCCAGCAGCTTTGGCGGAAACACCGGGGAGCTGTTTTTT. This encodes CASSFGGNTGELFF.